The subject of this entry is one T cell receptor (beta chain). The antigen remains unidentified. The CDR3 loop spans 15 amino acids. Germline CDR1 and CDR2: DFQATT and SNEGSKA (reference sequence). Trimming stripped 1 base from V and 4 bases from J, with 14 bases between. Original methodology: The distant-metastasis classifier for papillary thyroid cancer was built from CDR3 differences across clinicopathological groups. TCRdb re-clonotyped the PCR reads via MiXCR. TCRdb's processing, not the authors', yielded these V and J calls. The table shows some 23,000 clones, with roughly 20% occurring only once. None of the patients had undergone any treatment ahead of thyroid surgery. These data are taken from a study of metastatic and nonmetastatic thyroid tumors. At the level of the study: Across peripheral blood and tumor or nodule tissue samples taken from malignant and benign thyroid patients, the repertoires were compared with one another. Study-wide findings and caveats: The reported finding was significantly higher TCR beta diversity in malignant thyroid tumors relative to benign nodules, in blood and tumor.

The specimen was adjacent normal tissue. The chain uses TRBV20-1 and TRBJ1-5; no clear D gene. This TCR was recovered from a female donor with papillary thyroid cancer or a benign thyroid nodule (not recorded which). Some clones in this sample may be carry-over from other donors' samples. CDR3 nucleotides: TGCAGTGCTAGAGTTGCGGCAGCGCAAAATCAGCCCCAGCATTTT. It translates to CSARVAAAQNQPQHF.